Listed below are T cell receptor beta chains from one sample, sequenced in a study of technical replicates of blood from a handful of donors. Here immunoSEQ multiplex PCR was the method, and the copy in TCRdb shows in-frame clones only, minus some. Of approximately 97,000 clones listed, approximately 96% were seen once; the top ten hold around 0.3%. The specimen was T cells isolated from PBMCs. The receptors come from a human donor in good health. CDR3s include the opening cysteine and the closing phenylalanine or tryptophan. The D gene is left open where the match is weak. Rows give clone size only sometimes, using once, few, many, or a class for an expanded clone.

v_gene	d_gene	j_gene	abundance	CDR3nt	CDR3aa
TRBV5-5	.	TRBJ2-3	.	TGTGCCAGCAGTAAAACAGGGTGGACGGATCGCACAGATACGCAGTATTTT	CASSKTGWTDRTDTQYF
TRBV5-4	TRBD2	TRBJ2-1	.	TGTGCCAGCAGCTTGGCTAGCGGGAGGGACAATGAGCAGTTCTTC	CASSLASGRDNEQFF
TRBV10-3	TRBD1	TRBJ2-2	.	TGTGCCACCCGGGACAGGGGGCGGTTAGAACCCGGGGAGCTGTTTTTT	CATRDRGRLEPGELFF
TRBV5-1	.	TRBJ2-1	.	TGCGCCAGCAGTGGTAGCGGAGGCAAGTACAATGAGCAGTTCTTC	CASSGSGGKYNEQFF
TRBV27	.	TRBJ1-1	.	TGTGCCAGCAGTTCCAGGACAGCTAAGAACACTGAAGCTTTCTTT	CASSSRTAKNTEAFF
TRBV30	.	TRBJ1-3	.	TGTGCCTGGAGTGTACGCTGGCAGGGTAACACCATATATTTT	CAWSVRWQGNTIYF
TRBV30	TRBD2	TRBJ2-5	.	TGTGCCTGGGGCGGGGGGGGACCACCGGGAGAGACCCAGTACTTC	CAWGGGGPPGETQYF
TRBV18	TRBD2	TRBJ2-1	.	TGTGCCAGCTCATACGGACTAGCGGACTACAATGAGCAGTTCTTC	CASSYGLADYNEQFF
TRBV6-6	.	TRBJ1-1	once	TGTGCCAGCAGAGCAGCGTGGAGCACTGAAGCTTTCTTT	CASRAAWSTEAFF
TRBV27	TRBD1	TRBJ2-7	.	TGTGCCAGCAGTTTGGGACAGGGTTTCTACGAGCAGTACTTC	CASSLGQGFYEQYF
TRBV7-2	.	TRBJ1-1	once	TGTGCCAGCAGCTTTTCCGTCCTTGAAGCTTTCTTT	CASSFSVLEAFF
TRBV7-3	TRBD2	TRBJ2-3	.	TGTGCCAGCAGCTTAAAGGGGGGAGCGGGGGCATGGAATACGCAGTATTTT	CASSLKGGAGAWNTQYF
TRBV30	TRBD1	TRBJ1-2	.	TGTGCCTGGAACCGGGACAGGGGGTTCGGCTACACCTTC	CAWNRDRGFGYTF
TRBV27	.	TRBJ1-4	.	TGTGCCAGCAGTTTTTTTGGGCCTAATGAAAAACTGTTTTTT	CASSFFGPNEKLFF
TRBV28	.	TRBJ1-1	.	TGTGCCAGCAGCCCCCCCCGTGGGGGAGGCACTGAAGCTTTCTTT	CASSPPRGGGTEAFF
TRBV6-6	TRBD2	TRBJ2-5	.	TGTGCCAGCGGTCCGCACGGGGGGAGAGAGACCCAGTACTTC	CASGPHGGRETQYF
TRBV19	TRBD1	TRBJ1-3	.	TGTGCCAGTACCAGGGGACAGGGGTCAACTGGAAACACCATATATTTT	CASTRGQGSTGNTIYF
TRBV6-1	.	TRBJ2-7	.	TGTGCCAGCAGTGATGGACTCGTGAGGTCCGAGCAGTACTTC	CASSDGLVRSEQYF
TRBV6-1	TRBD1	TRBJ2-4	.	TGTGCCAGCAGTGTGGACAGGGTAAACATTCAGTACTTC	CASSVDRVNIQYF
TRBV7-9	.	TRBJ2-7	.	TGTGCCAGCAGCTGGGGGCTAGCGGACGAGCAGTACTTC	CASSWGLADEQYF
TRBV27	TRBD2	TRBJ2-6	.	TGTGCCAGCAGTTTAGGGGGGGCTGGGGCCAACGTCCTGACTTTC	CASSLGGAGANVLTF
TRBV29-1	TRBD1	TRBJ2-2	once	TGCAGCGCTGACTACAGGGGCAACACCGGGGAGCTGTTTTTT	CSADYRGNTGELFF
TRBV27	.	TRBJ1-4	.	TGTGCCAGCAGTCCCTCTGGCCCATTTGTGAAACTGTTTTTT	CASSPSGPFVKLFF
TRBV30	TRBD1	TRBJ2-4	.	TGTGCCTGGAGACACAGGGGGCTAGCCAAAAACATTCAGTACTTC	CAWRHRGLAKNIQYF
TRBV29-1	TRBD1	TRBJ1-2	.	TGCAGCGCCCCTCCGGACAGGGGTTATGGCTACACCTTC	CSAPPDRGYGYTF
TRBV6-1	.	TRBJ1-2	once	TGTGCCAGCAGTGAATTAGAGCAGGGTCTTAACTATGGCTACACCTTC	CASSELEQGLNYGYTF
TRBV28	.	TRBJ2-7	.	TGTGCCAGCAGTCGCTCCTACGAGCAGTACTTC	CASSRSYEQYF
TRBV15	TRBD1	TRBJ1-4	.	TGTGCCACCAGATTCGAACAGGGGGCGCGTGAAAAACTGTTTTTT	CATRFEQGAREKLFF
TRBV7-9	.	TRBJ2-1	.	TGTGCCAGCAGCCTAGGGGGGCTAGGAGAGCAGTTCTTC	CASSLGGLGEQFF
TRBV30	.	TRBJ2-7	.	TGTGCCTGGAGTGTGGGGACATTATCCCCCGAGCAGTACTTC	CAWSVGTLSPEQYF
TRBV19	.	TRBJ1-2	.	TGTGCCAGTAGTGGGGACATACAGGCTCTCTATGGCTACACCTTC	CASSGDIQALYGYTF
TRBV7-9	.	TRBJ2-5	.	TGTGCCAGCAGCCCCGGGGGTTTAGAGACCCAGTACTTC	CASSPGGLETQYF
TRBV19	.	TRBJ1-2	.	TGTGCCAGTAGTCCTGGGTGGGGCACTAACTATGGCTACACCTTC	CASSPGWGTNYGYTF
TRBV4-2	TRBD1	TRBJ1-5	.	TGTGCCAGCAGCCGGGGTCAGGGGGAAGGCCAGCCCCAGCATTTT	CASSRGQGEGQPQHF
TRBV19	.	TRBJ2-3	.	TGTGCCAGTAGTGCTACCGGGACAACAGATACGCAGTATTTT	CASSATGTTDTQYF
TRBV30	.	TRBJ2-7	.	TGTGCCTGGAGTGTGAAGGGGTCCGAGCAGTACTTC	CAWSVKGSEQYF
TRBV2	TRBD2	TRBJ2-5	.	TGTGCCAGCGGGGTGGAGCGGGGCTTGGGAGAGACCCAGTACTTC	CASGVERGLGETQYF
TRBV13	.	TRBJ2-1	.	TGTGCCAGCAGCTTAGAGGCGGAGGGCTACAATGAGCAGTTCTTC	CASSLEAEGYNEQFF
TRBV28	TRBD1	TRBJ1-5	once	TGTGCCAGCCAGGGGGGGACAGGTTATAGGAATCAGCCCCAGCATTTT	CASQGGTGYRNQPQHF
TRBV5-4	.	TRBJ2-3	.	TGTGCCAGCAGCCTCCTGGATACGCAGTATTTT	CASSLLDTQYF
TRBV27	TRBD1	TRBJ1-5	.	TGTGCCAGCGGAGGGACAGCTTATAGCAATCAGCCCCAGCATTTT	CASGGTAYSNQPQHF
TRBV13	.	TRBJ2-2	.	TGTGCCAGCAGCCTCGGAGGGGGCTACACCGGGGAGCTGTTTTTT	CASSLGGGYTGELFF
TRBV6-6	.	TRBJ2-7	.	TGTGCCAGCAGTTACTCGATACATGAAGTTGCCTACGAGCAGTACTTC	CASSYSIHEVAYEQYF
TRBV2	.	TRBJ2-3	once	TGTGCCAGCAGGAGGAGCTCGGGGGCAGATACGCAGTATTTT	CASRRSSGADTQYF
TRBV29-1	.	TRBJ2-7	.	TGCAGCGGGAAACAGGGATACGAGCAGTACTTC	CSGKQGYEQYF
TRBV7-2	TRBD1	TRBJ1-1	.	TGTGCCAGCAACCGTCGACAGGGGGTCAACACTGAAGCTTTCTTT	CASNRRQGVNTEAFF
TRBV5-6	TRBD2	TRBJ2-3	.	TGTGCCAGCAGCTTACTAGCGGGAGGCCCCGCAGATACGCAGTATTTT	CASSLLAGGPADTQYF
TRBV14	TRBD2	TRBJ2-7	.	TGTGCCAGCAGCCAATACCGGACTAGTACTTACGAGCAGTACTTC	CASSQYRTSTYEQYF
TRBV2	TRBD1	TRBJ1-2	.	TGTGCCAGCAGTTTTCCAGGGGGAAAGGAGGATGGCTACACCTTC	CASSFPGGKEDGYTF
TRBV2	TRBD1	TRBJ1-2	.	TGTGCCAGAGACTTGGGACAGGGGGACTATGGCTACACCTTC	CARDLGQGDYGYTF
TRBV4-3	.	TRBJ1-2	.	TGCGCCAGCAGCCAAGATATGGGGGGCTATGGCTACACCTTC	CASSQDMGGYGYTF
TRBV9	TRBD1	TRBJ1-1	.	TGTGCCAGCAGCAGACAGGGGAGGTTGGACACTGAAGCTTTCTTT	CASSRQGRLDTEAFF
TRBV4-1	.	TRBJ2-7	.	TGCGCCAGCAGCCAAGGAGCCTACGAGCAGTACTTC	CASSQGAYEQYF
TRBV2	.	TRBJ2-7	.	TGTGCCAGCAGTGGGGGGGATCGATACGAGCAGTACTTC	CASSGGDRYEQYF
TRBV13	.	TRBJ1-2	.	TGTGCCAGCAGCCCAGCAGTGGAAGGTGGGCCAAATAACTATGGCTACACCTTC	CASSPAVEGGPNNYGYTF